The next 9 T cell receptor beta chains were all read from a single sample in a study of blood T cell repertoires in COVID-19. Only in-frame clones appear in the TCRdb table, and some are missing; sequencing was by immunoSEQ multiplex PCR. The sample records around 200,000 clones, roughly 86% being singletons. Material: peripheral blood. Source of these receptors: an elderly woman in a cohort sampled during active or convalescent COVID-19.

For this clone: A much larger clone is a single base away; this may be a read error. The chain is built from TRBV10-1 and TRBJ2-2; unclear D gene. The CDR3 runs to 13 residues. The V gene's germline CDR1 is WNHNN and CDR2 SYGVQD (reference sequence). The V and J ends lost 3 bases and 1 base respectively, with 3 bases between them. The CDR3 sequence is CASSEQNTGELFF. CDR3 sequence (DNA): TGCGCCAGCAGTGAACAGAACACCGGGGAGCTGTTTTTT.

The gene calls are TRBV15 and TRBJ1-6, with 7 bases fitting TRBD1. V was clipped by 3 bases and J by 13 bases; unmatched bases: 12. Looked up from germline, CDR1 is LNHNV and CDR2 is YYDKDF (reference sequence). This CDR3 has 15 amino acids. The CDR3 sequence: CATSSPYRGVSPLHF. The CDR3, as DNA: TGTGCCACCAGCAGCCCCTACAGGGGTGTATCGCCCCTCCACTTT.

This chain joins TRBV7-9 and TRBJ2-5; maybe TRBD2 (7 bases). Looked up from germline, CDR1 is SEHNR and CDR2 is FQNEAQ (reference sequence). The CDR3 contains 16 residues. V dropped 5 bases and J dropped 2 bases, with 18 bases sitting between them. As DNA, the CDR3 is TGTGCCAGCAGCCCGCGAGGGGGGGGAGCTCAAGAGACCCAGTACTTC. Its protein product is CASSPRGGGAQETQYF.

J is TRBJ1-4 and V is TRBV20-1; no definite D call. Germline loops: CDR1 DFQATT, CDR2 SNEGSKA (reference sequence). This CDR3 is 13 amino acids long. V dropped 3 bases and J dropped 6 bases, with 11 bases sitting between them. CDR3 sequence reads: CSASGDTDEKLFF. CDR3 coding DNA: TGCAGTGCTAGTGGAGACACGGATGAAAAACTGTTTTTT.

This rearrangement joins TRBV6-5 to TRBJ1-5; TRBD1 aligns across 7 bases. The CDR3 totals 12 residues. With V trimmed by 7 bases and J by 5 bases, 2 bases remained unmatched. Germline loops: CDR1 MNHEY, CDR2 SVGAGI. In DNA form, the CDR3 reads TGTGCCAGCAACCAGGGGGATCAGCCCCAGCATTTT. It is translated as CASNQGDQPQHF.

V usage is TRBV25-1 and J usage is TRBJ2-7; 7 bases line up with TRBD1. Germline values: CDR1 MGHDK, CDR2 SYGVNS. CDR3 length: 13 amino acids. The V and J ends lost 8 bases and 2 bases, in that order; junction bases with no gene match: 6. CDR3: CASQGGSTYEQYF. The CDR3 DNA is TGTGCCAGCCAAGGGGGCTCCACCTACGAGCAGTACTTC.

This rearrangement joins TRBV28 to TRBJ1-5; 9 positions match TRBD1. J was trimmed by 5 bases and V by 6 bases; bases with no gene match: 5. Per the germline V gene, CDR1 is MDHEN and CDR2 is SYDVKM. The CDR3 extends over 14 amino acids. The CDR3, as DNA: TGTGCCAGCAGCCCTGGGACAGGGCATCAGCCCCAGCATTTT. Protein sequence: CASSPGTGHQPQHF.

The CDR3 protein is CASSRTSGRTYEQYF. In DNA form, the CDR3 reads TGTGCCAGCAGCCGTACTAGCGGGAGAACCTACGAGCAGTACTTC. This chain uses TRBV7-8 with TRBJ2-7, with 11 bases matching TRBD2. The CDR3 sequence is 15 residues long. V was pared by 5 bases and J by 2 bases, with 5 bases of the junction left unmatched. Germline CDR1 SGHVS, CDR2 FQNEAQ.

The chain recombines TRBV4-1 with TRBJ1-5; no definite D call. The germline CDR1 and CDR2 sequences are MGHRA and YSYEKL. The length of the CDR3 is 15 residues. Trimming took off 4 bases at V and 1 base at J, with 11 bases between the two ends. In DNA, the CDR3 is TGCGCCAGCAGCCCAGGCCACGGAAGCAATCAGCCCCAGCATTTT. Protein product: CASSPGHGSNQPQHF.